Below are 20 T cell receptor beta chains sequenced from a single sample in a study of T cells in Graves' hyperthyroidism and ophthalmopathy. What was amplified from RNA transcripts were TCR beta CDR3 regions. HTBI primers were employed in a first-round RT-PCR of the TCR CDR3. One entry per CDR3 protein results from TCRdb running MiXCR on the multiplex PCR reads. The sample contains about 640,000 distinct CDR3 sequences, 20% of which appear only once. The material sequenced was blood. These TCRs come from a man aged 30 to 45 with Graves' ophthalmopathy.

This clonotype showed up just a few times. This chain uses TRBV25-1 with TRBJ2-7; 7 bases are a match to TRBD2. The germline V gene encodes CDR1 MGHDK and CDR2 SYGVNS. Unmatched junction bases numbered 14, after V lost 0 bases and J lost 0 bases. The CDR3 extends over 19 amino acids. The CDR3 here is CASSEYASYLSGSSYEQYF. The CDR3 bases are TGTGCCAGCAGTGAATATGCCAGCTACCTTAGCGGGTCCTCCTACGAGCAGTACTTC.

A few counts support this clonotype. V and J are TRBV11-2 and TRBJ2-1, with D possibly TRBD2 on 7 matching bases. The germline V and J ends were trimmed by 7 bases and 8 bases, with 24 bases remaining between them. The V gene's germline CDR1 is SGHAT and CDR2 FQNNGV. The CDR3 runs 16 residues. CDR3 bases: TGTGCCAGCACCATCCGGGGGGCATCGTCCAACGATGAGCAGTTCTTC. Its protein product is CASTIRGASSNDEQFF.

The CDR3 region is CASSNLAGVTYEQYF. In DNA form, the CDR3 reads TGCGCCAGCAGCAACTTAGCGGGAGTGACCTACGAGCAGTACTTC. The chain carries TRBV4-1 and TRBJ2-7; 9 nucleotides match TRBD2. Unmatched junction bases numbered 7, after V lost 5 bases and J lost 2 bases. Germline lookup yields CDR1 MGHRA and CDR2 YSYEKL. The CDR3 totals 15 residues.

In this sample, this clonotype turned up many times. This sequence joins TRBV3-1 and TRBJ2-3; D unclear. This CDR3 spans 15 amino acids. Trimming left V 4 bases short and J 0 bases short, with 11 bases between. CDR1 and CDR2 from the germline V gene are LGHDT and YNNKEL (reference sequence). CDR3 in DNA: TGTGCCAGCAGCCCCCTTCCCCCTAGCACAGATACGCAGTATTTT. This translates into CASSPLPPSTDTQYF.

This sequence joins TRBV12-3 or TRBV12-4 and TRBJ2-3; no clear D. This CDR3 region has 12 residues. Trimming left V 5 bases short and J 4 bases short, with 7 bases between. The CDR3 DNA reads TGTGCCAGCAGTAAATGGGCAGATACGCAGTATTTT. The encoded protein is CASSKWADTQYF.

The V and J genes are TRBV5-1 and TRBJ2-2; 9 bases fit TRBD1. J gave up 1 base and V 4 bases, and 8 bases lay outside the gene matches. The germline gives CDR1 SGHRS, CDR2 YFSETQ. The CDR3 covers 17 residues. CDR3 DNA sequence: TGCGCCAGCAGCCAGTTCGGGACAGGGATGAACACCGGGGAGCTGTTTTTT. Amino acid sequence: CASSQFGTGMNTGELFF.

The genes are TRBV28 and TRBJ2-1; the match to TRBD2 covers 9 bases. Unmatched junction bases numbered 9, after V lost 1 base and J lost 8 bases. Per germline, CDR1 MDHEN and CDR2 SYDVKM. The CDR3 is 16 residues long. As DNA, the CDR3 is TGTGCCAGCAGTTTATATGTGGCGGGAGGGCGGGATGAGCAGTTCTTC. It specifies CASSLYVAGGRDEQFF.

This clonotype was recorded once. The chain recombines TRBV6-2 or TRBV6-3 with TRBJ2-7; no clear D gene. The CDR3 runs to 13 residues. V lost 3 bases and J lost 1, with 7 bases in between. Looked up from germline, CDR1 is MNHEY and CDR2 is SVGEGT. The CDR3 spells CASSYPNSYEQYF. As DNA, the CDR3 is TGTGCCAGCAGTTATCCCAATTCCTACGAGCAGTACTTC.

This clonotype was counted ten times or more. The gene calls are TRBV2 and TRBJ2-5, with 8 bases matching TRBD2. This CDR3 has 15 amino acids. After removal of 0 bases from V and 2 bases from J, the junction contained 2 bases not matched to a gene. The germline V gene has CDR1 SNHLY and CDR2 FYNNEI. The CDR3 region has the DNA TGTGCCAGCAGTGAAGCCGGGACTAGGCAAGAGACCCAGTACTTC. The encoded protein is CASSEAGTRQETQYF.

The V call is TRBV12-3 or TRBV12-4, the J call TRBJ2-1; TRBD2 matches at 8 bases. This CDR3 region has 15 residues. The trim removed 2 bases at V and 3 bases at J, leaving 3 bases unmatched. The CDR3: CASSLQAGVYNEQFF. DNA of the CDR3: TGTGCCAGCAGTTTACAAGCGGGAGTCTACAATGAGCAGTTCTTC.

This clonotype showed up just a few times. This chain links TRBV4-1 with TRBJ2-7; TRBD1 is a possible D gene (5 bases). V lost 1 base to trimming and J lost 6 bases, with 10 bases between them. The germline V gene encodes CDR1 MGHRA and CDR2 YSYEKL. CDR3 length equals 13 residues. The CDR3 coding sequence is TGCGCCAGCAGCCAAGCAGTAAGGGGCGAGCAGTACTTC. Amino acid sequence: CASSQAVRGEQYF.

In its sample, this clonotype was seen a few times. This chain uses TRBV11-1 with TRBJ2-6; D is tentatively TRBD1 or TRBD2 (5 bases each). Germline V gene sequence: CDR1 SGHAT, CDR2 FQDESV (reference sequence). The CDR3 is made up of 17 amino acids. V lost 1 base and J lost 0, with 10 bases in between. The CDR3 protein is CASSLDSGTSGANVLTF. The CDR3 nucleotides read TGTGCCAGCAGCTTAGACTCAGGGACCTCTGGGGCCAACGTCCTGACTTTC.

This clonotype was counted a few times. The J gene is TRBJ2-2, the V gene TRBV20-1; tentative D call: TRBD1 (5 bases). The CDR3 runs 12 residues. V was cut by 7 bases and J by 3 bases, with 9 bases left in between. Per the germline V gene, CDR1 is DFQATT and CDR2 is SNEGSKA (reference sequence). The CDR3 DNA reads TGCAGTGGGCAGGGCGACACCGGGGAGCTGTTTTTT. Amino acid sequence: CSGQGDTGELFF.

The chain links TRBV5-1 to TRBJ2-3, with a tentative D call TRBD2 (6 bases). CDR3 length: 16 amino acids. Trimming stripped 6 bases from V and 4 bases from J, with 21 bases between. The germline V gene has CDR1 SGHRS and CDR2 YFSETQ. The CDR3 DNA reads as TGCGCCAGCACTCCCACTAGCCTATCAGTCGCAGATACGCAGTATTTT. Residues: CASTPTSLSVADTQYF.

Concerning this clonotype itself: Being one base from a much bigger clone, this may be a read error. The chain recombines TRBV19 with TRBJ1-1; tentative D call: TRBD1 (6 bases). This CDR3 is built from 13 residues. Germline V gene sequence: CDR1 LNHDA, CDR2 SQIVND (reference sequence). The CDR3 is CVSSHRVETEAFF. The CDR3, as DNA: TGTGTCAGTAGTCACAGGGTTGAGACTGAAGCTTTCTTT.

This clonotype was counted many times. V is TRBV3-1 and J is TRBJ2-7; TRBD2 is a possible D gene (5 bases). V was trimmed by 0 bases and J by 3 bases, leaving 15 bases between them. Per the germline V gene, CDR1 is LGHDT and CDR2 is YNNKEL (reference sequence). The CDR3 sequence is 16 residues long. CDR3 sequence: CASSQDPTRGLYEQYF. CDR3 in DNA: TGTGCCAGCAGCCAAGATCCTACTAGAGGGCTCTACGAGCAGTACTTC.

CDR3 sequence: CASSTESDYGYTF. The DNA for the CDR3 is TGTGCCAGCAGCACTGAGTCTGACTATGGCTACACCTTC. The genes are TRBV13 and TRBJ1-2, with unresolved D. CDR1 is PRHDT, CDR2 FYEKMQ, per germline (reference sequence). The V end lost 5 bases, the J end lost 3 bases, and 10 bases lay between the germline ends. This CDR3 contains 13 residues.

The rearrangement links TRBV27 to TRBJ2-7; 7 nucleotides align to TRBD1. The CDR3 totals 15 residues. Trimming cost V 0 bases and J 0 bases; bases outside gene matches: 2. CDR1 is MNHEY and CDR2 is SMNVEV in the germline V gene (reference sequence). CDR3 DNA: TGTGCCAGCAGTTTATCTTGGGACAGCTCCTACGAGCAGTACTTC. It is translated as CASSLSWDSSYEQYF.

This clonotype was counted between two and nine times. The chain has TRBV30 and TRBJ1-1, with D unresolved. V lost 5 bases and J lost 0, with 13 bases in between. The CDR3 runs 14 residues. Looked up from germline, CDR1 is GTSNPN and CDR2 is SVGIG (reference sequence). The CDR3 DNA reads as TGTGCCTGGGACGCCGGTCGGATGAACACTGAAGCTTTCTTT. It encodes CAWDAGRMNTEAFF.

The chain couples TRBV20-1 to TRBJ2-4; possible D gene TRBD2, 5 bases. Between the trimmed V and J ends, which lost 1 base and 2 bases, there was a span of 12 bases. The CDR3 has 15 residues. Germline CDR1 DFQATT, CDR2 SNEGSKA (reference sequence). CDR3 protein: CSARGVFGTKNIQYF. In DNA, the CDR3 is TGCAGTGCTAGAGGGGTTTTCGGGACCAAAAACATTCAGTACTTC.